The rows below give T cell receptor beta chains drawn from one sample of a study of cytomegalovirus exposure and HLA in healthy donors. Measured with immunoSEQ multiplex PCR; TCRdb has only the in-frame clones, and not every one. There are 150,000 to 200,000 clones in the sample; approximately 67% occur only once, and around 4.5% lies in the top ten. The sequencing sample was made of PBMCs. The receptors derive from a woman aged 18 to 35 in good health and CMV-seropositive. Both conserved end residues are part of each CDR3. D genes are given only for firm matches. For some rows the clone size is stated as once, few or many, or as a class when expanded; others skip it.

v_call,d_call,j_call,clone_size,cdr3_aa,cdr3_nt
TRBV6-1,TRBD2,TRBJ2-3,NA,CASSGYRNRLANTDTQYF,TGTGCCAGCAGTGGGTACCGAAATCGACTAGCGAACACAGATACGCAGTATTTT
TRBV19,NA,TRBJ2-1,NA,CASSNGGEQFF,TGTGCCAGTAGTAACGGGGGAGAGCAGTTCTTC
TRBV2,TRBD2,TRBJ2-7,NA,CASSPMSPPGLAGISLSYEQYF,TGTGCCAGCAGTCCGATGAGCCCTCCGGGACTAGCGGGAATCTCCCTCTCCTACGAGCAGTACTTC
TRBV5-1,NA,TRBJ1-2,NA,CASRVIGLRGYTF,TGCGCCAGCAGGGTGATCGGACTTCGCGGCTACACCTTC
TRBV13,TRBD2,TRBJ2-3,few,CASRRGGLTDTQYF,TGTGCCAGCAGACGGGGGGGTCTCACAGATACGCAGTATTTT
TRBV5-1,TRBD2,TRBJ2-7,NA,CASRALAGGPYEQYF,TGCGCCAGCCGTGCCCTAGCGGGAGGCCCCTACGAGCAGTACTTC
TRBV28,NA,TRBJ2-5,NA,CASSGGGTGQETQYF,TGTGCCAGCAGTGGAGGTGGAACGGGACAAGAGACCCAGTACTTC
TRBV2,TRBD1,TRBJ2-7,NA,CASKGAVHEQYF,TGTGCCAGCAAGGGGGCCGTCCACGAGCAGTACTTC
TRBV4-3,TRBD2,TRBJ2-1,NA,CASSQELAGARKNEQFF,TGCGCCAGCAGCCAGGAACTAGCGGGGGCCCGGAAAAATGAGCAGTTCTTC
TRBV15,NA,TRBJ2-7,NA,CATSRDKTGSYEQYF,TGTGCCACCAGCAGAGATAAGACAGGCTCCTACGAGCAGTACTTC
TRBV28,TRBD1,TRBJ1-3,NA,CASTRQGGNTIYF,TGTGCCAGCACGAGACAGGGAGGAAACACCATATATTTT
TRBV25-1,NA,TRBJ1-1,NA,CASIAGVATEAFF,TGTGCCAGCATAGCAGGGGTCGCGACTGAAGCTTTCTTT
TRBV7-2,TRBD1,TRBJ2-7,NA,CASSELHPDRGYEQYF,TGTGCCAGCAGCGAGCTCCACCCGGACAGGGGGTACGAGCAGTACTTC
TRBV11-2,NA,TRBJ1-3,NA,CASSLVSGSGNTIYF,TGTGCCAGCAGCTTAGTCAGCGGCTCTGGAAACACCATATATTTT
TRBV27,TRBD1,TRBJ1-1,NA,CASSFRDREGGVRGAFF,TGTGCCAGCAGTTTTCGGGACAGGGAGGGAGGAGTGAGAGGGGCTTTCTTT
TRBV7-8,NA,TRBJ2-3,NA,CASSPDGDPQDTQYF,TGTGCCAGCAGCCCCGACGGAGACCCTCAAGATACGCAGTATTTT
TRBV6-5,NA,TRBJ1-5,NA,CASSEFGQPQHF,TGTGCCAGCAGTGAATTCGGTCAGCCCCAGCATTTT
TRBV19,NA,TRBJ2-5,few,CASSIIGQQETQYF,TGTGCCAGTAGTATAATAGGACAGCAAGAGACCCAGTACTTC
TRBV29-1,NA,TRBJ2-3,few,CSVEDPGWRGGTDTQYF,TGCAGCGTTGAAGATCCCGGGTGGCGGGGAGGCACAGATACGCAGTATTTT
TRBV7-9,NA,TRBJ2-2,few,CASSFTGTGELFF,TGTGCCAGCAGCTTTACCGGGACCGGGGAGCTGTTTTTT
TRBV9,NA,TRBJ2-6,once,CASSNSPAGSGANVLTF,TGTGCCAGCAGCAATTCCCCGGCGGGCTCTGGGGCCAACGTCCTGACTTTC
TRBV7-9,NA,TRBJ1-3,NA,CASSLAGAGNTIYF,TGTGCCAGCAGCTTAGCCGGAGCTGGAAACACCATATATTTT
TRBV28,NA,TRBJ2-1,NA,CASSLISWQFF,TGTGCCAGCAGTCTAATAAGTTGGCAGTTCTTC
TRBV7-2,TRBD2,TRBJ2-3,NA,CASSFGAGAVTDTQYF,TGTGCCAGCAGCTTTGGAGCGGGGGCCGTCACAGATACGCAGTATTTT
TRBV29-1,TRBD1,TRBJ1-2,few,CSVVRQGLAGYTF,TGCAGCGTTGTACGACAGGGACTAGCTGGCTACACCTTC
TRBV5-3,TRBD1,TRBJ1-1,once,CARSFGTAGMNTEAFF,TGTGCCAGAAGCTTCGGGACAGCTGGAATGAACACTGAAGCTTTCTTT
TRBV18,TRBD2,TRBJ2-5,NA,CASSPPRTSGKETQYF,TGTGCCAGCTCACCCCCCAGGACTAGCGGGAAGGAGACCCAGTACTTC
TRBV16,NA,TRBJ2-7,NA,CASSHRSVSYEQYF,TGTGCCAGCAGCCACCGATCGGTATCCTACGAGCAGTACTTC
TRBV14,NA,TRBJ2-2,few,CASSPRTESNTGELFF,TGTGCCAGCAGCCCTAGGACAGAGTCGAACACCGGGGAGCTGTTTTTT
TRBV7-9,NA,TRBJ2-7,once,CAWSRDTRGEQYF,TGTGCCTGGTCACGGGACACCCGTGGGGAGCAGTACTTC
TRBV18,NA,TRBJ1-3,NA,CASSPRTAGGGGNTIYF,TGTGCCAGCTCACCACGTACGGCGGGGGGCGGTGGAAACACCATATATTTT
TRBV5-6,NA,TRBJ2-7,once,CASSLQGRGEQYF,TGTGCCAGCAGCTTACAGGGTAGGGGCGAGCAGTACTTC
TRBV19,NA,TRBJ1-4,NA,CASSWGGRATNEKLFF,TGTGCCAGTAGTTGGGGGGGGCGCGCGACTAATGAAAAACTGTTTTTT
TRBV9,NA,TRBJ1-1,NA,CASSDIQGMNTEAFF,TGTGCCAGCAGCGATATACAGGGAATGAACACTGAAGCTTTCTTT
TRBV19,NA,TRBJ1-5,NA,CASSPMREFNQPQHF,TGTGCCAGTAGTCCGATGAGGGAGTTCAATCAGCCCCAGCATTTT
TRBV27,NA,TRBJ2-1,few,CASSFVGDVLWEQFF,TGTGCCAGCAGTTTCGTAGGGGATGTATTGTGGGAGCAGTTCTTC
TRBV4-1,TRBD1,TRBJ2-7,NA,CASSQAGTGGYEQYF,TGCGCCAGCAGCCAGGCCGGGACAGGGGGCTACGAGCAGTACTTC
TRBV6-5,NA,TRBJ2-1,NA,CASSYSGTPYNEQFF,TGTGCCAGCAGTTACTCCGGGACACCCTACAATGAGCAGTTCTTC
TRBV5-4,NA,TRBJ1-2,NA,CASSLGSGNYGYTF,TGTGCCAGCAGCTTGGGCTCAGGGAACTATGGCTACACCTTC
TRBV5-1,NA,TRBJ2-2,NA,CASSWSGTANTGELFF,TGCGCCAGCAGCTGGAGCGGAACCGCGAACACCGGGGAGCTGTTTTTT
TRBV7-6,TRBD1,TRBJ1-5,NA,CASSPIDRVGQPQHF,TGTGCCAGCAGCCCCATTGACAGGGTTGGTCAGCCCCAGCATTTT
TRBV2,NA,TRBJ1-2,NA,CALNKIGYGYTF,TGTGCCTTAAACAAAATCGGGTATGGCTACACCTTC
TRBV19,TRBD2,TRBJ2-2,NA,CASSIASGGARGELFF,TGTGCCAGTAGTATCGCGAGCGGGGGGGCTCGGGGGGAGCTGTTTTTT
TRBV28,NA,TRBJ1-2,NA,CASSLLVRTNYGYTF,TGTGCCAGCAGTTTATTGGTCAGAACTAACTATGGCTACACCTTC
TRBV6-5,NA,TRBJ2-5,NA,CASSYGQGRWEQYF,TGTGCCAGCAGTTACGGGCAGGGGCGATGGGAGCAGTACTTC
TRBV5-1,TRBD1,TRBJ2-6,NA,CASRTPQGASSGANALTF,TGCGCCAGCAGAACACCACAGGGGGCAAGCTCTGGGGCCAACGCCCTGACTTTC
TRBV7-9,NA,TRBJ2-5,NA,CASSRVWGEETQYF,TGTGCCAGCAGCCGCGTCTGGGGGGAGGAGACCCAGTACTTC
TRBV4-1,NA,TRBJ2-3,NA,CASSQDRAGITDTQYF,TGCGCCAGCAGCCAAGATCGTGCCGGTATCACAGATACGCAGTATTTT
TRBV29-1,TRBD2,TRBJ2-5,once,CSVGYGRETQYF,TGCAGCGTTGGGTACGGGAGGGAGACCCAGTACTTC
TRBV6-6,TRBD2,TRBJ2-7,NA,CAIRTSGSSYEQYF,TGTGCCATCCGAACTAGCGGGAGCTCCTACGAGCAGTACTTC
TRBV30,TRBD1,TRBJ1-4,NA,CAWSVLGQGREKLFF,TGTGCCTGGAGTGTACTAGGACAGGGTAGGGAAAAACTGTTTTTC
TRBV5-1,TRBD2,TRBJ2-7,NA,CASSLELAGGITYEQYF,TGCGCCAGCAGCTTGGAACTAGCGGGGGGGATCACCTACGAGCAGTACTTC
TRBV30,NA,TRBJ2-5,NA,CAWTVTRGRREQYF,TGTGCCTGGACGGTAACGAGGGGGCGCCGGGAGCAGTACTTC